A selection of T cell receptor beta chains follows, all from one sample in a study of PD-L1 blockade in urothelial cancer. Profiled with immunoSEQ multiplex PCR; TCRdb holds only in-frame clones, not every one. Of 45,000 to 55,000 clones in the sample, around 84% were seen once. The material was PBMCs, obtained around atezolizumab (anti-PD-L1) treatment. The receptors shown here come from a man in his fifties or sixties with urothelial cancer. The conserved cysteine and the conserved F or W are not part of the CDR3 here. Fields, in order: J gene, V gene, CDR3 protein.

J: TRBJ1-5; V: TRBV19; CDR3: ASSIGAGNQPQH
J: TRBJ2-7; V: TRBV5-1; CDR3: ASGIAYSYEQY
J: TRBJ2-5; V: TRBV19; CDR3: ASSSGTYSGTQY
J: TRBJ1-5; V: TRBV27; CDR3: ASSPPGGRNQPQH
J: TRBJ2-1; V: TRBV5-8; CDR3: ASSLGRELYNEQF
J: TRBJ1-5; V: TRBV4-3; CDR3: ASSPGQGNGNQPQH
J: TRBJ1-5; V: TRBV2; CDR3: ASSVGRGDNQPQH
J: TRBJ1-1; V: TRBV10-3; CDR3: AISGGQGNTEAF
J: TRBJ2-7; V: TRBV28; CDR3: ASQSRGRGGYEQY
J: TRBJ2-1; V: TRBV4-3; CDR3: ASSQPGQLNEQF
J: TRBJ2-1; V: TRBV30; CDR3: AWSGLAGVYNEQF
J: TRBJ2-2; V: TRBV11-3; CDR3: ASSLDGGADTGELF
J: TRBJ1-1; V: TRBV4-3; CDR3: ASSQGSTNTEAF
J: TRBJ2-2; V: TRBV10-3; CDR3: AISPGAGKTGELF
J: TRBJ1-3; V: TRBV6-5; CDR3: ASSTGTGAHTIY
J: TRBJ2-5; V: TRBV27; CDR3: ASSLYGETQY
J: TRBJ2-7; V: TRBV4-2; CDR3: ASSQVGAGGVYEQY
J: TRBJ2-1; V: TRBV9; CDR3: ASSVPGTGFDEQF
J: TRBJ2-7; V: TRBV15; CDR3: ATSRERPGQGYEQY
J: TRBJ2-7; V: TRBV15; CDR3: ATSRVVGLAGVSEQY
J: TRBJ2-1; V: TRBV27; CDR3: ASSSPGLDVYNEQF
J: TRBJ2-5; V: TRBV9; CDR3: ASSVGGTGNQETQY
J: TRBJ2-5; V: TRBV13; CDR3: ASSLMGRGQETQY
J: TRBJ1-1; V: TRBV7-9; CDR3: ASSLGQGNTEAF
J: TRBJ1-4; V: TRBV9; CDR3: ASSARTGGTNEKLF
J: TRBJ2-7; V: TRBV5-4; CDR3: ASSSPGSSYEQY
J: TRBJ1-3; V: TRBV7-6; CDR3: ASSLGGAGGSGNTIY
J: TRBJ1-5; V: TRBV6-9; CDR3: ASSSGQGINQPQH
J: TRBJ2-7; V: TRBV6-5; CDR3: ASSYGWGAGYEQY
J: TRBJ2-1; V: TRBV10-1; CDR3: ASSDGSAYNEQF
J: TRBJ2-3; V: TRBV7-2; CDR3: ASSSGQGWPDTQY
J: TRBJ2-7; V: TRBV7-9; CDR3: ASSFPGGTYEQY
J: TRBJ1-1; V: TRBV6-5; CDR3: ASSYVRANTEAF
J: TRBJ2-4; V: TRBV15; CDR3: ATSQGLAADGIQY
J: TRBJ1-5; V: TRBV19; CDR3: ASSTPWTGGYSNQPQH
J: TRBJ2-7; V: TRBV25-1; CDR3: ASTVQGEQY
J: TRBJ2-2; V: TRBV30; CDR3: AWGKISGVYTGELF
J: TRBJ2-7; V: TRBV7-9; CDR3: ASRPGQGGYEQY
J: TRBJ1-2; V: TRBV7-9; CDR3: ASSLAAGINYGYT
J: TRBJ2-2; V: TRBV9; CDR3: ASARQGRVGELF
J: TRBJ1-1; V: TRBV14; CDR3: ASSPSSSIEAF
J: TRBJ1-5; V: TRBV7-2; CDR3: ASSSEGQGVQPQH
J: TRBJ2-5; V: TRBV4-3; CDR3: ASSQEAGGGTQY
J: TRBJ2-7; V: TRBV29-1; CDR3: SVESAGPPYEQY
J: TRBJ2-7; V: TRBV7-9; CDR3: ASSFRGQSYEQY
J: TRBJ2-7; V: TRBV7-2; CDR3: ASSLGAGTSAKVY
J: TRBJ2-7; V: TRBV4-1; CDR3: ASSQDGGQSYEQY
J: TRBJ2-7; V: TRBV6-1; CDR3: ASNRDRAYEQY
J: TRBJ2-2; V: TRBV4-2; CDR3: ASSKGVGQGANTGELF
J: TRBJ1-2; V: TRBV14; CDR3: ASSQAGDYGYT
J: TRBJ1-1; V: TRBV11-2; CDR3: ASSLRGTEAF
J: TRBJ2-5; V: TRBV11-3; CDR3: ASSPGQGLRETQY
J: TRBJ2-1; V: TRBV14; CDR3: ASSQGLYNEQF
J: TRBJ1-1; V: TRBV2; CDR3: ASRVGFGQGNYTEAF
J: TRBJ2-2; V: TRBV6-1; CDR3: ASSGRTQNTGELF
J: TRBJ2-5; V: TRBV5-1; CDR3: ASTQGRGQETQY
J: TRBJ2-5; V: TRBV5-6; CDR3: ASSLVEAPEETQY
J: TRBJ2-3; V: TRBV11-2; CDR3: ASSPDRGADTQY
J: TRBJ2-7; V: TRBV27; CDR3: ASSLGAVSYEQY